This TCR beta chain was sequenced in a study of human T cells and chemical hapten exposure. Time point described: patch test 1, 2 weeks after DPC sensitization. Treatment of the sample: therapeutic diphenylcyclopropenone sensitization with weekly scalp DPC. Unfractionated whole blood was the source from which total RNA was extracted. The V gene lost 7 bases and the J gene lost 2 bases, with 14 bases spanning the gap. This CDR3 has 14 amino acids. CDR1 is MDHEN and CDR2 is SYDVKM in the germline V gene. As handled by the study authors: Per sample, the median was around 100,000 TCRs, with values from around 25,000 to 690,000. One entry per CDR3 protein results from TCRdb running MiXCR on the RACE reads. TCRdb, not the original authors, processed these V and J calls. Among around 99,000 distinct CDR3 sequences listed, around 12% were seen once.

This chain connects TRBV28 to TRBJ1-1, with D possibly being TRBD1 (5 bases). Sample: whole blood, taken in connection with sensitization to the hapten diphenylcyclopropenone (DPC). This TCR was sampled from a woman aged 40 to 50 with alopecia areata. Some clones in this sample may be carry-over from other donors' samples. As DNA, the CDR3 is TGTGCCAGCAAACTACCGGGACTCAACACTGAAGCTTTCTTT. The encoded protein is CASKLPGLNTEAFF.